These 5 T cell receptor beta chains originate from one sample sequenced in a study of cytomegalovirus exposure and HLA in healthy donors. A multiplex PCR was run with 60 Vbeta primers and 13 Jbeta primers. Clones were sequenced by immunoSEQ multiplex PCR, and TCRdb holds only the in-frame ones, with some missing. The sample lists around 89,000 clones, 81% occurring once. The sequencing input was PBMCs. Receptors were obtained from a girl aged 2 to 9 in good health and CMV-seropositive.

V is TRBV6-5 and J is TRBJ2-1, with 7 bases matching TRBD1. This CDR3 has 14 residues. Trimming cost V 11 bases and J 9 bases; bases outside gene matches: 16. Germline CDR1 reads MNHEY; CDR2 reads SVGAGI. The DNA of the CDR3 is TGTGCCGCAAGACAGGGTTCTTTGTGGGGTGAGCAGTTCTTC. As protein: CAARQGSLWGEQFF.

The genes are TRBV9 and TRBJ2-7; 9 bases are a match to TRBD2. V shed 2 bases and J 4 bases; nucleotides not matched to a gene: 7. Germline lookup yields CDR1 SGDLS and CDR2 YYNGEE. The CDR3 has 15 residues. CDR3 sequence: CASSVSAGGPYEQYF. Here the CDR3 DNA reads TGTGCCAGCAGCGTGAGCGCGGGAGGGCCTTACGAGCAGTACTTC.

The genes are TRBV15 and TRBJ1-2; no clear D. V was trimmed by 6 bases and J by 6 bases, leaving 11 bases between them. Per the germline V gene, CDR1 is LNHNV and CDR2 is YYDKDF (reference sequence). The CDR3 has 12 residues. In nucleotides, the CDR3 is TGTGCCACCAGTCGCAGTTCTGATGGCTACACCTTC. Translated, it gives CATSRSSDGYTF.

V gene TRBV5-6 combines with J gene TRBJ1-2; D gene ambiguous. This CDR3 region has 14 residues. CDR1 and CDR2 (germline): SGHDT, YYEEEE. Trimming stripped 0 bases from V and 4 bases from J, with 10 bases between. This CDR3 is CASSLVIEGYGYTF. CDR3 coding DNA: TGTGCCAGCAGCTTGGTAATCGAGGGCTATGGCTACACCTTC.

The V call is TRBV5-6, the J call TRBJ2-3; a weak D match, TRBD1 (6 bases). The V end lost 1 base, the J end lost 3 bases, and 9 bases lay between the germline ends. There are 14 residues in the CDR3. Germline V CDR1 and CDR2: SGHDT, YYEEEE. The CDR3 nucleotides read TGTGCCAGCAGCTTGTCACAGGGTACAGATACGCAGTATTTT. It translates to CASSLSQGTDTQYF.